This paragraph reports one TCR beta chain. There is no known antigen for this receptor. The sample holds no much larger clone one base away, and base qualities are not on file. The immunoSEQ Assay was the method used to sequence TCRbeta CDR3 regions. After extraction, genomic DNA underwent amplification by bias-controlled multiplex PCR, followed by high-throughput sequencing. Concerning the study's data processing: To quantify the absolute abundance of each unique TCRbeta CDR3 region, sequences were collapsed and filtered. T cell fraction was estimated by normalization of TCRbeta template counts to usable DNA, with usable DNA being measured through amplification of reference genes present in all nucleated cells. Repertoire TCRs were annotated as SARS-CoV-2-specific when V gene, CDR3 amino acid sequence and J gene were exactly matched to a known reactive TCR set. The reference SARS-CoV-2 TCR set came from MIRA and was filtered for enrichment in COVID-19-positive ImmuneCODE repertoires, removing public or cross-reactive TCRs. Using the MIRA antigens, annotated TCRs were further analysed by specific ORF or by position within an ORF. Depth was the summed frequency of annotated unique rearrangements, while breadth was defined as annotated unique rearrangements over total unique productive rearrangements. Group comparisons of TCR breadth used two-sided Wilcoxon rank-sum tests. TCRdb took over this immuneACCESS table, retaining in-frame rearrangements with V and J assigned. Such tables are incomplete; in checked studies, under half of the missing clones stem from an unresolved V gene, and the remainder is unexplained. That table is the source of V, J and clone size, and D and trimming were worked out from the DNA. Across this sample there are around 400,000 clones, with over 75% seen only once. About 12% of the sample belongs to the ten largest clones.

The germline V gene (reference sequence) sets CDR1 to MNHEY and CDR2 to SMNVEV. Reading from cysteine to phenylalanine, the CDR3 counts 16 amino acids. Here the CDR3 DNA is all that survives: 48 bases in frame from base 1. V is shortened by 4 bases, J by 3 bases, and the region joining them spans 18 bases. The meaning of the sample's treatment or condition label: around 19 received Ad26.COV2.S at low or high dose, single or two shots; roughly five received placebo; per-sample allocation not given. Repertoires of vaccine and placebo recipients were sequenced from samples collected on day 63 after the first injection. Between 29 July and 7 August 2020, Cohort 1b enrolled around 25 adults aged 18-55 years at one site in Boston, USA. As a vaccine, Ad26.COV2.S was a replication-incompetent adenovirus type 26 vector that expressed a prefusion-stabilized SARS-CoV-2 spike protein derived from the original Wuhan strain.

This sample was included in a study of Ad26.COV2.S vaccination and SARS-CoV-2 variants (dated by TCRdb to the early 2020s). For context, the study as a whole: Donors in the vaccine arm were drawn from COV1001, a phase I-IIa trial of Ad26.COV2.S in healthy adults that was multicentre, randomized, double-blind and placebo-controlled. Trial participants were randomized into five groups of five, in which low-dose or high-dose Ad26.COV2.S was given once or twice, or placebo was given on both occasions. The specificity and breadth of SARS-CoV-2-reactive T cell receptors after Ad26.COV2.S vaccination were assessed by TCRbeta repertoire sequencing. Throughout the experiments and outcome assessment, investigators stayed blinded to trial group allocation. Ad26.COV2.S was administered intramuscularly at a dose of 5x10^10 or 1x10^11 viral particles, either as one shot or as two shots given 56 days apart. A total of approximately 32 samples were included in the TCR-sequenced set, comprising around 19 Ad26.COV2.S vaccine recipients, 5 placebo recipients and 8 SARS-CoV-2 convalescent individuals. Points the paper makes about the study in general: Higher spike-specific TCR breadth was observed in Ad26.COV2.S recipients than in placebo recipients (P = 0.0014). According to the authors, total T cell responses may have been underestimated by the TCR breadth and depth analyses. Non-spike TCR breadth was comparable between vaccine and placebo recipients, consistent with the vaccine containing only spike. After vaccination, substantial breadth of spike-specific CD8+ and CD4+ T cell responses was reported. The study lacked the statistical power to compare responses across vaccine doses or regimens.

The source of this sequence is a person aged 18-65 years who received the Ad26.COV2.S COVID-19 vaccine or a placebo. The chain is assembled from TRBV27 and TRBJ1-1, with TRBD1 perhaps the D gene, on 5 matching bases. The specimen comprised peripheral blood, sampled in a trial of Ad26.COV2.S vaccine versus placebo. CDR3 sequence: CASSSPLQGRHTEAFF. The sequenced DNA: TGTGCCAGCAGTTCCCCCCTTCAGGGTCGGCACACTGAAGCTTTCTTT.